This T cell receptor (beta chain) stems from a study of regulatory T cells in long-lasting Graves disease (dated by TCRdb to 2020 to 2022). Background for the entire study: In the newly diagnosed Graves' disease group, patients had been taking antithyroid drugs for less than 3 months. A total of some 35 samples underwent TCR sequencing, from roughly 13 patients with persistent Graves' disease and 20 or so patients with newly diagnosed Graves' disease. The study took place in China and was registered as a clinical trial. This study used TCR sequencing and RNA sequencing of peripheral blood to compare persistent Graves' disease patients against newly diagnosed Graves' disease patients. Results and caveats for the whole study, not just this receptor: Compared with newly diagnosed patients, patients with persistent Graves' disease had lower TCR Shannon entropy and fewer highly expanded clones, which suggests clonal expansion. Persistent disease showed preferential use of TRBV28, TRBJ1-2 and TRBJ2-5, whereas newly diagnosed disease favored TRBV20-1 and TRBJ2-1. Peripheral blood alone was examined, since thyroid tissue, which constituted the primary lesion, could not be accessed. Sequencing and analysis were limited to the TCR beta chain. Patients with persistent disease shared more public clonotypes (around 2,500) than newly diagnosed patients did (approximately 990). The authors noted that the small sample size was a limitation that may lower accuracy.

Spanning cysteine to phenylalanine, the CDR3 consists of 15 amino acids. Of all the DNA, just the CDR3 is kept, 45 bases in frame from base 1. CDR1 is given as DFQATT and CDR2 as SNEGSKA, both from the germline V gene (reference sequence). To note about this clonotype: Its recognized antigen is unknown. This may be a read error, as it is one base from a much larger clone.

What the time point label conveys for this sample: newly diagnosed GD, antithyroid drugs for less than 3 months. For both TCR sequencing and RNA sequencing, RNA was extracted from PBMCs in TRIzol. The diagnosis of Graves' disease followed American Thyroid Association guidelines. The patients came from an endocrinology department in Xi'an, China. From each patient, 7.5 to 10 milliliters of peripheral blood was collected into an EDTA anticoagulant tube. Ficoll Paque Plus density gradient separation was used to isolate PBMCs, and no further T cell sorting was done. An Agilent 2100 Bioanalyzer and agarose gel were used to assess RNA quality, and a NanoDrop 2000 was used to measure RNA concentration. The library was produced with multiplex PCR. The run used an Illumina HiSeq 4000. CDR3 regions were amplified by Arm-PCR with iRepertoire HTBI primers to construct TCR beta libraries. Before sequencing, the PCR products underwent gel purification. Per the source publication's procedure: Across samples, approximately 68 TRBV and 13 to 15 TRBJ segments were identified and used for gene usage analysis of CDR3 amino acid clonotypes. Filtered high-quality paired reads were merged into contigs using COPE and FqMerger. BLAST was used to align contigs to IMGT TRBV, TRBD and TRBJ reference genes, and CDR3 was defined according to IMGT. Any clonotype with a frequency above 0.1% was counted as a highly expanded clone. Shannon entropy served as the measure of repertoire diversity, while the Gini coefficient captured V-J evenness. Clonotypes shared by more than one individual were considered public. Using fastp at Q25 and MiXCR, TCRdb reprocessed the public reads and kept productive beta chains. Identical CDR3 protein sequences are pooled into one entry, listed with their most common genes and DNA. These V and J calls originate from TCRdb's pipeline instead of the authors' own analysis. This sample holds over 500,000 distinct CDR3 sequences; about 16% were observed only once. Jointly, the top ten make up around 11% of the sample.

The same data also went into a second study, on T cells in Graves' hyperthyroidism and ophthalmopathy. As noted in the second study: A patient counted as having stable Graves' hyperthyroidism if no progression to ophthalmopathy occurred over 18 months of follow-up. Hyperthyroidism patients were newly diagnosed, had a disease duration of under 2 months, and were aged 18 to 65 years. The study excluded patients with uncontrolled infections, other autoimmune diseases, pregnancy or lactation. Clinical symptoms, serum thyroxine and TRAb, thyroid ultrasound, and orbital computed tomography formed the basis for the diagnoses. The first round of RT-PCR for the TCR CDR3 was performed with the HTBI primer set and the Qiagen OneStep RT-PCR kit. Blood samples also contained most of the expanded thyroid clonotypes (frequency above 0.001), which suggests that blood repertoires may reflect thyroid immune responses. Ophthalmopathy was separated from stable hyperthyroidism by a 13 V-J signature model, with 85% to 90% sensitivity and about 81% specificity obtained in cross-validation and 80%/75% obtained in testing. In validation, the model predicted progression to ophthalmopathy a median of about 5.9 months before onset, with about 71% sensitivity and 72.22% specificity. TCR V-J signatures able to tell the groups apart were searched for in a discovery cohort of 95 or so patients, of whom over 40 had Graves' ophthalmopathy and 57 had stable Graves' hyperthyroidism. An independent validation cohort of about 19 hyperthyroidism patients and approximately 17 patients who later progressed to ophthalmopathy tested prospective prediction of ophthalmopathy. The 100 discovery patients were divided at random into training and test sets in a 7:3 ratio. In addition, the study compared T-cell repertoires in thyroid tissue and in blood from a handful of Graves' hyperthyroidism patients. After blood sampling, hyperthyroidism patients were treated with methimazole at a starting dose of 30 mg daily, and ophthalmopathy patients were treated with high-dose intravenous methylprednisolone. A second multiplex PCR round built the libraries, followed by size selection and purification. The libraries were sequenced on an Illumina HiSeq2000 using paired-end 100 bp reads. Raw data were processed with SOAPnuke, discarding reads with adapters, uncalled bases, mean Phred below 15, or no exact constant-primer or identifier match. COPE v1.2.5 was used to merge high-quality paired reads, and clonotypes were defined as unique nucleotide sequences. MiTCR v1.1 was used to align clonotypes to the IMGT TRBV, TRBD and TRBJ reference segments. The analysis included only V-J combinations with a frequency above 0.0001, which together covered around 99% of the repertoires. The TCS score was defined as the ratio of F50 (clonal expansion) to E x V (chaos), calculated using BLOSUM62-based TCRdist between CDR3 peptides within each V-J. Welch's t-statistics and random forest reduced around 550 V-J features to 13, which were used in a naive Bayes classifier (R e1071). No statistical method was used to fix the sample size in advance, and group allocation was not hidden from the investigators. The paper describes TCR Vbeta CDR3 sequencing of 140 or so peripheral blood samples, made up of around 41 ophthalmopathy patients, 70 to 75 hyperthyroidism patients and some 17 progressor patients.

The rearrangement joined TRBV20-1 to TRBJ2-7; no D gene can be assigned with confidence. Sequenced here: peripheral blood mononuclear cells (PBMCs), sampled at new diagnosis, from a patient treated with antithyroid drugs. This TCR came from a man between 18 and 29 years old with Graves disease. Donor details come from another sample of the same person, matched by shared clones. The CDR3 protein is CSARGEMTTAYERYF. The bases are TGCAGTGCTAGAGGTGAGATGACGACGGCCTACGAGCGGTACTTC.